The text below deals with one T cell receptor beta chain. This sample is part of a study of shared clonotypes between healthy human individuals. V gave up 3 bases and J gave up 2 bases, with 15 bases separating them. This CDR3 spans 16 amino acids. Germline V gene lookup returns CDR1 MDHEN and CDR2 SYDVKM. This table comes from immunoSEQ multiplex PCR, and its TCRdb copy is limited to in-frame clones, with some not included. This sample has some 2.4 million clones, with approximately 93% found just once. The receptor was derived from a man younger than 35 in good health. Some clones in this sample may be carry-over from other donors' samples. The genes are TRBV28 and TRBJ2-3; unclear D gene. Sequencing used naive CD4+ T cells from PBMCs. Described subset: CD45RA+ positively selected. The CDR3 DNA reads TGTGCCAGCAGTTTGAAGGTGTGGGCAAACACAGATACGCAGTATTTT. Its translation is CASSLKVWANTDTQYF. Combining the CDR3 with reference TRBV28 and TRBJ2-3 gives the whole variable domain DVKVTQSSRYLVKRTGEKVFLECVQDMDHENMFWYRQDPGLGLRLIYFSYDVKMKEKGDIPEGYSVSREKKERFSLILESASTNQTSMYLCASSLKVWANTDTQYFGPGTRLTVL.